This entry is about one T cell receptor (beta chain). The antigen remains undetermined. Both 60 Vbeta primers and 13 Jbeta primers went into the PCR. The repertoire was sequenced with immunoSEQ multiplex PCR; TCRdb's copy has only in-frame clones and lacks some. The data show approximately 150,000 clones, 70% seen once. The sample belongs to a study of cytomegalovirus exposure and HLA in healthy donors. There are 15 residues in the CDR3. The V end was cut by 0 bases, the J end by 4 bases, with 11 bases between. Germline assignment: CDR1 SGHVS and CDR2 FNYEAQ. Study-level findings and limits: A later analysis linked a missense variant in DCLRE1C to the trimming of TCR beta V and J genes. The investigators catalogued 150 to 200 TCR beta chains as cytomegalovirus-associated. With further analysis later on, most CMV-associated TCR beta chains appeared HLA-restricted. As immune exposure information, only CMV serostatus was available.

This TCR was sampled from a man aged 18 to 30 in good health and CMV-seropositive. The J gene is TRBJ2-3, the V gene TRBV7-6; D possibly corresponds to TRBD1 (5 bases). Sequencing was done on a sample of PBMCs. The CDR3 is CASSLAGASADTQYF. CDR3 DNA: TGTGCCAGCAGCTTAGCAGGGGCCTCCGCAGATACGCAGTATTTT. Full variable domain (outside the CDR3, taken from reference TRBV7-6 and TRBJ2-3): GAGVSQSPRYKVTKRGQDVALRCDPISGHVSLYWYRQALGQGPEFLTYFNYEAQQDKSGLPNDRFSAERPEGSISTLTIQRTEQRDSAMYRCASSLAGASADTQYFGPGTRLTVL.